Below are 28 T cell receptor beta chains sequenced from a single sample in a study of blood T cells in healthy people across ages. Primers used in a second PCR of about 7 to 12 cycles were a sample-barcoded 5' primer and a J-beta primer mix. TCRdb itself ran the 5' RACE reads through MiXCR, one entry per CDR3 protein. The sample has over 1,500,000 distinct CDR3 sequences, around 48% seen once. Sequences were obtained from blood. These receptors came from a woman between 40 and 55 years old in good health.

This clonotype has more than one count but fewer than ten. This chain connects TRBV7-2 to TRBJ2-7; no clear D gene. This CDR3 spans 18 amino acids. V lost 1 base and J lost 1, with 20 bases in between. CDR1 is SGHTA, CDR2 FQGNSA, per germline. The CDR3 region is CASSLVVPPVAVSYEQYF. CDR3 coding DNA: TGTGCCAGCAGCTTAGTAGTCCCCCCGGTAGCCGTTTCCTACGAGCAGTACTTC.

The gene calls are TRBV2 and TRBJ2-3, with a possible D match to TRBD1 (6 bases). The CDR3 has 15 residues. CDR1 is SNHLY and CDR2 is FYNNEI in the germline V gene. V shed 4 bases and J shed 2 bases, with 13 bases lying between them. CDR3 loop: CASSVFGQNTDTQYF. DNA of the CDR3: TGTGCCAGCAGTGTCTTCGGACAGAACACAGATACGCAGTATTTT. The full variable domain, its missing parts supplied by reference TRBV2 and TRBJ2-3, is EPEVTQTPSHQVTQMGQEVILRCVPISNHLYFYWYRQILGQKVEFLVSFYNNEISEKSEIFDDQFSVERPDGSNFTLKIRSTKLEDSAMYFCASSVFGQNTDTQYFGPGTRLTVL.

Details on this clonotype: The junction and the germline gene differ at one end; a read error may be behind it. The chain couples TRBV5-5 to TRBJ2-7, with D perhaps TRBD1 (6 bases). From germline, CDR1 is SGHKS and CDR2 YYEKEE (reference sequence). The CDR3 length is 14 residues. CDR3 protein: CVSSPEAGVYEQYF. The CDR3 DNA reads TGTGTCAGCAGCCCCGAAGCAGGGGTTTACGAGCAGTACTTC. The whole variable domain, filled in from reference TRBV5-5 and TRBJ2-7, reads DAGVTQSPTHLIKTRGQQVTLRCSPISGHKSVSWYQQVLGQGPQFIFQYYEKEERGRGNFPDRFSARQFPNYSSELNVNALLLGDSALYLCVSSPEAGVYEQYFGPGTRLTVT.

This clonotype was counted a few times. The chain uses TRBV6-6 and TRBJ2-3; 8 bases agree with TRBD2. CDR1 is MNHNY, CDR2 SVGAGI, per germline (reference sequence). This CDR3 has 13 residues. J lost 10 bases, V lost 6 bases, and 9 bases had no gene match. The CDR3 sequence: CASRGYETSAQYF. The CDR3 coding sequence is TGTGCCAGCAGGGGCTACGAGACTAGCGCGCAGTATTTT.

This clonotype turned up a few times. V usage is TRBV4-2 and J usage is TRBJ2-1; D is possibly TRBD1 (5 bases). The J call may be wrong; the DNA end is better matched by TRBJ2-7. Germline assignment: CDR1 LGHNA and CDR2 YNFKEQ. The length of the CDR3 is 14 residues. The CDR3 DNA reads TGTGCCAGCAGCCAAGTGGTTGGACACAATGAGCAGTACTTC. Amino acid sequence: CASSQVVGHNEQYF.

This clonotype was counted between two and nine times. This chain joins TRBV4-2 and TRBJ2-5, with D possibly matching TRBD2 (5 bases). The CDR3 length is 14 residues. Germline V gives CDR1 LGHNA, CDR2 YNFKEQ. Trimming removed 2 bases at V and 2 bases at J, with 9 bases between. The CDR3 loop is CASSQKTTQETQYF. CDR3 coding DNA: TGTGCCAGCAGCCAAAAGACTACTCAAGAGACCCAGTACTTC.

This clonotype was seen just once. The chain couples TRBV7-8 to TRBJ2-7, with D tentatively TRBD2 (5 bases). The germline V and J ends were trimmed by 2 bases and 4 bases, with 12 bases remaining between them. CDR1 and CDR2 (germline): SGHVS, FQNEAQ. The CDR3 loop spans 14 amino acids. In nucleotides, the CDR3 is TGTGCCAGCAGCTTACCCGGGAATAGGTACGAGCAGTACTTC. It encodes CASSLPGNRYEQYF. The whole variable domain, remainder taken from reference TRBV7-8 and TRBJ2-7, is GAGVSQSPRYKVAKRGQDVALRCDPISGHVSLFWYQQALGQGPEFLTYFQNEAQLDKSGLPSDRFFAERPEGSVSTLKIQRTQQEDSAVYLCASSLPGNRYEQYFGPGTRLTVT.

This clonotype was counted between two and nine times. The V gene is TRBV7-2, the J gene TRBJ2-5; D tentatively reads TRBD1 or TRBD2 (6 bases each). Trimming shortened V by 5 bases and J by 1 base, and 20 bases separated the two germline ends. Germline lookup yields CDR1 SGHTA and CDR2 FQGNSA. This CDR3 region has 17 residues. The CDR3 loop reads CASSPGGGFRAQETQYF. As DNA, the CDR3 is TGTGCCAGCAGCCCAGGAGGGGGGTTCAGAGCCCAAGAGACCCAGTACTTC.

V usage is TRBV7-2 and J usage is TRBJ2-5; 7 bases fit TRBD2. V lost 4 bases to trimming and J lost 5 bases; unmatched junction nucleotides: 10. The CDR3 is made up of 15 amino acids. Germline lookup yields CDR1 SGHTA and CDR2 FQGNSA. The CDR3 nucleotides are TGTGCCAGCAGCTCCGGGAGATTGGGGGGGGAGACCCAGTACTTC. This encodes CASSSGRLGGETQYF.

This clonotype has a handful of counts. This chain connects TRBV9 to TRBJ2-5, with D possibly being TRBD1 (6 bases). Germline values: CDR1 SGDLS, CDR2 YYNGEE. V lost 3 bases to trimming and J lost 1 base, with 13 bases between them. The CDR3 has 15 residues. The CDR3 reads CASSAVWTVQETQYF. In DNA, the CDR3 is TGTGCCAGCAGCGCGGTCTGGACAGTCCAAGAGACCCAGTACTTC.

This clonotype was seen more than once but under ten times. The J gene is TRBJ2-1, the V gene TRBV7-6; 11 bases line up with TRBD2. Per the germline V gene, CDR1 is SGHVS and CDR2 is FNYEAQ. The CDR3 spans 16 residues. V was clipped by 5 bases and J by 4 bases; unmatched bases: 7. CDR3 sequence: CASSLRLAGFYNEQFF. CDR3 in DNA: TGTGCCAGCAGCCTCCGACTAGCGGGGTTTTACAATGAGCAGTTCTTC.

The chain recombines TRBV29-1 with TRBJ1-2; 10 positions match TRBD1. The CDR3 runs to 12 residues. Trimming cost V 4 bases and J 8 bases; bases outside gene matches: 4. The germline gives CDR1 SQVTM, CDR2 ANQGSEA. CDR3 region: CSVGDRGEGYTF. The CDR3 region has the DNA TGCAGCGTTGGGGACAGGGGTGAGGGCTACACCTTC.

The CDR3 protein is CASSLKWGAPISGANVLTF. As DNA, the CDR3 is TGCGCCAGCAGCCTTAAGTGGGGGGCTCCAATCTCTGGGGCCAACGTCCTGACTTTC. The chain is built from TRBV4-3 and TRBJ2-6; D is perhaps TRBD1 or TRBD2 (6 bases each). Germline loops: CDR1 LGHNA, CDR2 YSLEER. The V and J ends lost 4 bases and 0 bases respectively, with 19 bases between them. The CDR3 runs 19 residues.

This clonotype was recorded many times. The chain couples TRBV28 to TRBJ2-1; D is ambiguous. The V and J ends lost 4 bases and 10 bases respectively, with 11 bases between them. The CDR3 has 12 amino acids. From germline, CDR1 is MDHEN and CDR2 SYDVKM. The CDR3 bases are TGTGCCAGCAGTTCCGGACGGCTAGAGCAGTTCTTC. As protein: CASSSGRLEQFF. The complete variable domain, with remaining parts taken from reference TRBV28 and TRBJ2-1, reads DVKVTQSSRYLVKRTGEKVFLECVQDMDHENMFWYRQDPGLGLRLIYFSYDVKMKEKGDIPEGYSVSREKKERFSLILESASTNQTSMYLCASSSGRLEQFFGPGTRLTVL.

This clonotype was found a few times. The chain has TRBV4-3 and TRBJ2-4; D uncertain. Germline lookup yields CDR1 LGHNA and CDR2 YSLEER. V was trimmed by 0 bases and J by 9 bases, leaving 9 bases between them. The CDR3 has 13 residues. The DNA for the CDR3 is TGCGCCAGCAGCCAAGATACCCAACGCATTCAGTACTTC. Translated, it gives CASSQDTQRIQYF.

The CDR3 sequence is CSWTGGVLGYEQYF. The CDR3 DNA sequence: TGCAGTTGGACAGGGGGCGTCTTAGGGTACGAGCAGTACTTC. The chain recombines TRBV20-1 with TRBJ2-4; 11 bases fit TRBD1. The last part of the DNA fits TRBJ2-7 better; the J call may be wrong. Looked up from germline, CDR1 is DFQATT and CDR2 is SNEGSKA (reference sequence). The CDR3 contains 14 residues.

The chain couples TRBV5-5 to TRBJ2-7; weak D call: TRBD2 (7 bases). Germline CDR1 is SGHKS and CDR2 is YYEKEE (reference sequence). The ends were cut back, 0 bases at V and 3 bases at J, with 13 bases in the middle. The CDR3 length is 15 residues. The CDR3: CASSLGPGGLYEQYF. DNA for the CDR3: TGTGCCAGCAGCTTGGGGCCGGGGGGCCTCTACGAGCAGTACTTC.

This clonotype was observed a handful of times. As DNA, the CDR3 is TGTGCCAGCAGCGGGGCCGGGACTTTTAATTCACCCCTCCACTTT. Amino acids: CASSGAGTFNSPLHF. The chain carries TRBV7-2 and TRBJ1-6, with a tentative D call TRBD1 (5 bases). The CDR3 is made up of 15 amino acids. Deletions cut 5 bases from V and 6 bases from J, with 14 bases between. Germline values: CDR1 SGHTA, CDR2 FQGNSA.

CDR3 bases: TGTGCCAGCAGTGGGATTGGGAGCAATCAGCCCCAGCATTTT. This codes for CASSGIGSNQPQHF. The V and J genes are TRBV6-5 and TRBJ1-5; the D is unclear. CDR3 size: 14 residues. Per the germline V gene, CDR1 is MNHEY and CDR2 is SVGAGI. V was clipped by 5 bases and J by 1 base, with 9 bases between them.

The chain uses TRBV20-1 and TRBJ2-1; D uncertain. The CDR3 is 13 residues long. CDR1 is DFQATT and CDR2 is SNEGSKA in the germline V gene (reference sequence). V lost 0 bases and J lost 6, with 9 bases in between. The CDR3 DNA sequence: TGCAGTGCTAGAGATGGTTTCCGCAATGAGCAGTTCTTC. It translates to CSARDGFRNEQFF.

On this clonotype itself: One junction end does not reproduce the germline sequence, and a read error may be involved. The rearrangement uses TRBV7-3 and TRBJ2-1; 10 nucleotides align to TRBD2. CDR1 is SGHTA, CDR2 FQGTGA, per germline. This CDR3 has 12 residues. The CDR3, as DNA: TGTGCCAACAGCCGTAGCGGGGGGGAGCAGTTCTTC. Amino acids: CANSRSGGEQFF.

This rearrangement joins TRBV27 to TRBJ1-2; 8 nucleotides agree with TRBD1. Trimming removed 5 bases from V and 6 bases from J; junction bases left unmatched: 11. Germline V gives CDR1 MNHEY, CDR2 SMNVEV (reference sequence). This CDR3 contains 15 residues. The CDR3 coding sequence is TGTGCCAGCAGTGGTGATCCAGGGGGCTCGGATGGCTACACCTTC. This sequence encodes CASSGDPGGSDGYTF.

This rearrangement joins TRBV11-2 to TRBJ2-5, with 9 bases lining up with TRBD2. The closer fit of TRBJ2-7 to the DNA end suggests the J call may be wrong. The CDR3 totals 14 residues. Germline V lookup: CDR1 SGHAT, CDR2 FQNNGV. CDR3: CASSRGGELYEQYF. CDR3 nucleotide sequence: TGTGCCAGCAGCCGCGGGGGGGAACTCTACGAGCAGTACTTC.

Concerning this clonotype itself: The junction differs from germline at one of its ends, possibly a read error. The chain recombines TRBV4-1 with TRBJ2-3; weak D call: TRBD1 (5 bases). This CDR3 region has 18 residues. Looked up from germline, CDR1 is MGHRA and CDR2 is YSYEKL. CDR3 residues: CASSQENRPSYYTGTQYF. For the CDR3, the DNA is TGCGCCAGCAGCCAAGAAAACAGGCCCTCTTATTACACAGGTACGCAGTATTTT.

The chain joins TRBV28 to TRBJ2-7; 7 bases map to TRBD2. This CDR3 has 14 residues. Germline V gene data show CDR1 as MDHEN and CDR2 as SYDVKM. Unmatched junction bases numbered 6, after V lost 5 bases and J lost 2 bases. CDR3 sequence reads: CASSRRAGTYEQYF. The DNA of the CDR3 is TGTGCCAGCAGTCGACGAGCGGGGACCTACGAGCAGTACTTC.

The chain couples TRBV7-2 to TRBJ2-3; D tentatively fits TRBD1 or TRBD2 (5 bases each). CDR3 length: 15 residues. Trimming cost V 7 bases and J 0 bases, with 14 bases left between them. CDR1 and CDR2 (germline): SGHTA, FQGNSA. CDR3 protein: CASIGTVTSTDTQYF. The DNA for the CDR3 is TGTGCCAGCATCGGGACCGTGACTAGCACAGATACGCAGTATTTT. The whole variable domain, filled in from reference TRBV7-2 and TRBJ2-3, reads GAGVSQSPSNKVTEKGKDVELRCDPISGHTALYWYRQSLGQGLEFLIYFQGNSAPDKSGLPSDRFSAERTGGSVSTLTIQRTQQEDSAVYLCASIGTVTSTDTQYFGPGTRLTVL.

Comments on this clonotype: One junction end disagrees with the germline gene, perhaps due to a read error. The V and J genes are TRBV10-3 and TRBJ2-3, with 7 bases aligning to TRBD1. The CDR3 extends over 15 amino acids. Germline V lookup: CDR1 ENHRY, CDR2 SYGVKD. The CDR3, as DNA: TGTGCCATCAGTGAGTCGATAGGGGGCACAGGTACGCAGTATTTT. Translated: CAISESIGGTGTQYF.

The V call is TRBV28, the J call TRBJ1-2; D remains ambiguous. CDR3 length: 13 residues. Germline values: CDR1 MDHEN, CDR2 SYDVKM. Trimming took 2 bases from V and 4 from J, leaving 8 bases between them. The CDR3 sequence: CASSLGKVYGYTF. Written as DNA, the CDR3 is TGTGCCAGCAGTTTAGGGAAGGTCTATGGCTACACCTTC.